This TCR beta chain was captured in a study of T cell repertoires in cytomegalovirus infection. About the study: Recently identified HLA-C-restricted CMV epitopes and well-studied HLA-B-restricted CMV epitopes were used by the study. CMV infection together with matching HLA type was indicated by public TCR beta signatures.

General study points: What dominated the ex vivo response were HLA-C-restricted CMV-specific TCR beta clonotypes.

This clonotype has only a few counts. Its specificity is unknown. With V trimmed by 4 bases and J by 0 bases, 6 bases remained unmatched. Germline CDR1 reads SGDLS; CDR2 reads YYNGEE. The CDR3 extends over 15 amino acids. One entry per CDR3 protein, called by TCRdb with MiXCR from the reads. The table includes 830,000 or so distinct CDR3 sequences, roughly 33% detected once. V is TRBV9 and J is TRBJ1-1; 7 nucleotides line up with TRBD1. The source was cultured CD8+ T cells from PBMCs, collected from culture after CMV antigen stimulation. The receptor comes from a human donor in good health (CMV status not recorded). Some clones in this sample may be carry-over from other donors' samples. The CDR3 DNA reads TGTGCCAGCAGCTCCTGGGACAGCCTGAACACTGAAGCTTTCTTT. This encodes CASSSWDSLNTEAFF.